This T cell receptor beta chain derives from a study of T cell clones after liver transplantation (dated by TCRdb to between 2018 and 2021). Background for the entire study: The samples were obtained from ITN030ST, a randomized trial that attempted immunosuppression withdrawal within 2 years after liver transplantation. Donor-reactive T cell clones were identified by TCRbeta sequencing after a pre-transplant mixed lymphocyte reaction and then tracked in post-transplant blood. As an antigen-independent comparator for donor-reactive sequences, third party-reactive TCRbeta sequences were also identified from pre-transplant MLRs. Of the eight recipients, a few were HCV-positive, while the remaining recipients had been transplanted for non-autoimmune, non-viral indications. The subjects received no induction therapy and were kept on standard immunosuppression until randomization at 12-24 months post-transplant. Tolerance meant complete immunosuppression withdrawal for at least one year without liver enzymes rising beyond twice the upper limit of normal. Blood samples were collected pre-transplant, then pre-randomization ahead of withdrawal, and finally post-randomization once withdrawal had either been completed or failed. The studied cohort comprised 8 liver transplant recipients, 3 classified as tolerant and 5 as non-tolerant. The paper as a whole reports these results and caveats: A significant post-transplant decrease in circulating donor-reactive CD4 TCRbeta sequences was observed in 5 of 8 subjects, irrespective of tolerance or HCV status. A greater decline was seen for donor-reactive sequences than for third party-reactive sequences, suggesting partial antigen-specific deletion unrelated to withdrawal success. Because no allograft tissue specimens were available, donor-reactive T cells may have migrated into the graft instead of being deleted. The conclusions were considered preliminary, being limited by small, heterogeneous patient numbers and non-standardized post-transplant time points. When repertoire turnover was accounted for, significantly reduced detection of donor-reactive sequences was found in 7 of 8 subjects for CD4 and in 8 of 8 subjects for CD8. Low numbers of available donor cells limited the measurable donor-reactive repertoire in a couple of subjects.

Unstimulated PBMCs, after thawing, were stained for CD3, CD4 and CD8 and then FACS-sorted into CD3+CD4+ and CD3+CD8+ populations. All 8 studied subjects were randomized to withdrawal of immunosuppression. Genomic DNA was isolated with the Qiagen DNeasy Blood and Tissue Kit. As to this clone: Its antigen is unknown. The record has no base qualities; no much larger clone is one base away.

CDR1 and CDR2 were assigned from the germline V gene (reference sequence) as MNHEY and SMNVEV. Trimming leaves V shorter by 5 bases and J shorter by 2 bases, with the junction holding 5 bases beyond the gene matches. The CDR3 starts with the cysteine, ends with the phenylalanine, and has 15 residues. This entry keeps only the CDR3 DNA: 45 bases, framed from base 1. High-throughput TCRbeta CDR3 sequencing of frozen genomic DNA was performed by immunoSEQ, including PCR amplification, mapping, bias correction and internal controls. Regarding the original processing steps: Productive rearrangements were retained, and unique TCRbeta sequences were defined by the CDR3 nucleotide sequence together with the V and J gene. For a sequence to be called donor-reactive, it needed a frequency of at least 0.01% and at least 5-fold expansion in CFSE-low cells compared with unstimulated pre-transplant cells. Minimum frequency thresholds were set for each subject based on the unstimulated sample with the lowest template count, ensuring at least 90% detection power. Jensen-Shannon divergence between the top 1000 TCRbeta sequences post- versus pre-transplant served as the measure of repertoire turnover. Two-sided Fisher's exact tests were used to test for changes in how often donor-reactive sequences were detected. TCRdb took over this immuneACCESS table, retaining in-frame rearrangements with V and J assigned. Such tables are incomplete; in checked studies, under half of the missing clones stem from an unresolved V gene, and the remainder is unexplained. V and J calls and clone size are those listed in that table; D and trimming were worked out from the DNA. For this sample the table gives about 20,000 clones, of which more than 65% were detected only once. Of the sample, about 33% is held by the ten largest clones.

The sequence was obtained from a human patient who received a liver transplant. After a transplant, some of the T cells may come from the graft donor. The sample in question was CD8+ T cells from blood, obtained 54 months after liver transplant. The rearranged segments are TRBV27 and TRBJ1-5, and TRBD1 aligns with 8 junction nucleotides. Here the CDR3 is given as CASSPQGAGNQPQHF. DNA sequence: TGTGCCAGCAGTCCGCAGGGGGCAGGCAATCAGCCCCAGCATTTT.